This TCR beta chain came from a study of cytomegalovirus exposure and HLA in healthy donors. Each donor was nominally healthy when sampled (though unrecorded immune exposures were likely). The PCR was carried out with 60 Vbeta primers and 13 Jbeta primers. Original methodology: Later reanalysis found 60 million to 90 million unique TCR beta chains, about 10 million of them shared. Some clones are missing from TCRdb's copy, which holds only in-frame ones; the method was immunoSEQ multiplex PCR. V and J calls and clone size follow that table, whereas D and trimming were derived from the DNA. Among approximately 99,000 clones listed, 70% to 80% were seen once. Study conclusions and caveats: A later analysis linked a missense variant in DCLRE1C to the trimming of TCR beta V and J genes. Three CMV-associated chains were confirmed in vitro to be specific for CMV antigens.

Note on this clone: Its antigen remains unidentified.

Losses at the gene ends were 2 bases for V and 3 bases for J; bases not matched to a gene: 4. The CDR3 runs to 14 residues. Germline lookup yields CDR1 GTSNPN and CDR2 SVGIG (reference sequence). The chain joins TRBV30 to TRBJ2-1, with 7 bases that match TRBD1. Sequencing was done on a sample of PBMCs. The sequence came from a male donor in good health and CMV-seropositive. CDR3 in DNA: TGTGCCTGGAGTCGGGGACAGATCTACAATGAGCAGTTCTTC. Its protein is CAWSRGQIYNEQFF. Using reference TRBV30 and TRBJ2-1 for the parts outside the CDR3, the full variable domain is SQTIHQWPATLVQPVGSPLSLECTVEGTSNPNLYWYRQAAGRGLQLLFYSVGIGQISSEVPQNLSASRPQDRQFILSSKKLLLSDSGFYLCAWSRGQIYNEQFFGPGTRLTVL.